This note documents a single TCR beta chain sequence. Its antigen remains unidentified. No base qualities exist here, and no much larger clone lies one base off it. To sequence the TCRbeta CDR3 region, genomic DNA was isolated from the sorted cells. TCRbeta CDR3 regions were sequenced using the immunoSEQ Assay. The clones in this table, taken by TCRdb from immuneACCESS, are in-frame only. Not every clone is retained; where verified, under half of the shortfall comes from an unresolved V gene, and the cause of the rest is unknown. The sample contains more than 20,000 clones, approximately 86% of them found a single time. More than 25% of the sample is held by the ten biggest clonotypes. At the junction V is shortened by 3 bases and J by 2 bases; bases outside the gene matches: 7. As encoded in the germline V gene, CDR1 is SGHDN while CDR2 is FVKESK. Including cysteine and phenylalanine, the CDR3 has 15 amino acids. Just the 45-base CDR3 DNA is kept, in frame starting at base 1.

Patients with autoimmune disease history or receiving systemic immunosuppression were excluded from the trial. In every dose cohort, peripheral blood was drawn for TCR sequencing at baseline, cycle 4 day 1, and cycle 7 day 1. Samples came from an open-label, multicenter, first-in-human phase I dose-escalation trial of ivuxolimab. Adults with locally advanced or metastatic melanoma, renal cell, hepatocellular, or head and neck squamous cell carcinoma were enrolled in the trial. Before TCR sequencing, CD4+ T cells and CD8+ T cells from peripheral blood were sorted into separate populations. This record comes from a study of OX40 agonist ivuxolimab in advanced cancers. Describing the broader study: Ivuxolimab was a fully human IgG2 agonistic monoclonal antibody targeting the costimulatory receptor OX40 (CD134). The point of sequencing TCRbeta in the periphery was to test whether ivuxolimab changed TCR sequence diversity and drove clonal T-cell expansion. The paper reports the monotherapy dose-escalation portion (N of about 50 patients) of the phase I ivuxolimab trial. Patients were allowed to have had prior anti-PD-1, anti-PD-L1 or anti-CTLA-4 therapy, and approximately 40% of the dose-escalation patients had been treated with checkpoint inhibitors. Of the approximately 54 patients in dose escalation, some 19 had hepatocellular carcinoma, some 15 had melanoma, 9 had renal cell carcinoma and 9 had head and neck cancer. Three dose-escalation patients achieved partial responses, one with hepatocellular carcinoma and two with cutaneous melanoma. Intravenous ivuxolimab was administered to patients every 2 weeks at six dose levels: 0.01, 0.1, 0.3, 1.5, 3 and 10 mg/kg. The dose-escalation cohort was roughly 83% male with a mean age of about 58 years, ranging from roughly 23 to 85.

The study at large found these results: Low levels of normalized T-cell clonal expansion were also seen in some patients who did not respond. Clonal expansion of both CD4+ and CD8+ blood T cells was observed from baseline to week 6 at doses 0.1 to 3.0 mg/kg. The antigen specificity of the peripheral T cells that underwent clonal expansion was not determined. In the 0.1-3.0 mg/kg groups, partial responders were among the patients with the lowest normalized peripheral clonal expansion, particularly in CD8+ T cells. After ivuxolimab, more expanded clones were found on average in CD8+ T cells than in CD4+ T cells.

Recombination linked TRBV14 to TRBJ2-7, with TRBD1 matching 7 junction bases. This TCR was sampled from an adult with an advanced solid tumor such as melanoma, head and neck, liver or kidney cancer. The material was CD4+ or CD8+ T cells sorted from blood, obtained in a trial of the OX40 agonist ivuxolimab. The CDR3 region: CASSQTRQGTYEQYF. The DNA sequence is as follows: TGTGCCAGCAGCCAGACCCGACAGGGAACCTACGAGCAGTACTTC.